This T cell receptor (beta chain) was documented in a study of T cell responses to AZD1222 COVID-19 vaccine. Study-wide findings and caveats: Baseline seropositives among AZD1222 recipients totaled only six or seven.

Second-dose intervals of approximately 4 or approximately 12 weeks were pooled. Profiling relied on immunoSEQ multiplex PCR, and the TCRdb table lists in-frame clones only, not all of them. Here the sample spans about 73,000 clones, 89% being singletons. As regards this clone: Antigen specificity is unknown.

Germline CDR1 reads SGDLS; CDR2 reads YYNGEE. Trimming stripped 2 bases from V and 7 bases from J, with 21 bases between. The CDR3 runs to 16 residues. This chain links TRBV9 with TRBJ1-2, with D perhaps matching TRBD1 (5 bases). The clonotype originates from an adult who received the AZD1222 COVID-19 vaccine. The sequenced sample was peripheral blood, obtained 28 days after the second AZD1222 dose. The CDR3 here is CASSVRGGRGLGGYTF. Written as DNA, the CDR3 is TGTGCCAGCAGCGTTCGTGGAGGAAGGGGCCTTGGTGGCTACACCTTC. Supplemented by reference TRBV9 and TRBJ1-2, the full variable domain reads DSGVTQTPKHLITATGQRVTLRCSPRSGDLSVYWYQQSLDQGLQFLIQYYNGEERAKGNILERFSAQQFPDLHSELNLSSLELGDSALYFCASSVRGGRGLGGYTFGSGTRLTVV.